The next 6 T cell receptor beta chains were all read from a single sample in a study of T cells in Graves' hyperthyroidism and ophthalmopathy. Amplification of TCR beta CDR3 regions was performed using RNA transcripts as template. HTBI primers drove first-round RT-PCR of the TCR CDR3. Via MiXCR, TCRdb re-called the multiplex PCR reads, giving one row per CDR3 protein. Found here are around 610,000 distinct CDR3 sequences, roughly 14% of them singletons; the top ten hold 3.5% to 4.5%. The specimen sequenced was blood. Every receptor here comes from a woman in her 40s with Graves' ophthalmopathy.

The chain employs TRBV28 and TRBJ2-5; the D gene could be TRBD1 or TRBD2 (5 bases each). Germline V lookup: CDR1 MDHEN, CDR2 SYDVKM. The V and J ends lost 6 bases and 1 base respectively, with 15 bases between them. The CDR3 runs 15 residues. DNA of the CDR3: TGTGCCAGCAGCATACGCGGTGGGACCCAAGAGACCCAGTACTTC. The encoded protein is CASSIRGGTQETQYF.

This clonotype was seen ten or more times. The chain combines TRBV6-2 or TRBV6-3 with TRBJ2-7, with 7 bases matching TRBD1. Trimming cost V 1 base and J 7 bases; bases outside gene matches: 7. In germline, CDR1 is MNHEY, CDR2 SVGEGT. This CDR3 is 14 amino acids long. The CDR3 is CASSYFTQGSEQYF. The DNA of the CDR3 is TGTGCCAGCAGTTACTTTACACAGGGGAGTGAGCAGTACTTC.

The CDR3: CASIQGEVGEQYF. The CDR3 nucleotides read TGTGCCAGCATCCAGGGGGAGGTGGGAGAGCAGTACTTC. The chain recombines TRBV6-1 with TRBJ2-7, with D perhaps TRBD1 (7 bases). The CDR3 sequence is 13 residues long. V lost 7 bases and J lost 7, with 17 bases in between. Germline values: CDR1 MNHNS, CDR2 SASEGT.

Ten or more counts support this clonotype. The chain links TRBV3-1 to TRBJ2-5, with 7 bases fitting TRBD1. V lost 5 bases to trimming and J lost 5 bases; unmatched junction nucleotides: 11. The CDR3 extends over 15 amino acids. Per the germline V gene, CDR1 is LGHDT and CDR2 is YNNKEL (reference sequence). The CDR3 sequence: CASSDATGFGETQYF. CDR3 bases: TGTGCCAGCAGCGACGCGACAGGGTTCGGCGAGACCCAGTACTTC.

This clonotype was counted ten times or more. The chain recombines TRBV14 with TRBJ2-7; D perhaps matches TRBD2 (5 bases). Trimming shortened V by 4 bases and J by 0 bases, and 19 bases separated the two germline ends. The CDR3 consists of 17 residues. Germline V gene lookup returns CDR1 SGHDN and CDR2 FVKESK. CDR3 protein: CASSLLEGGQSSYEQYF. In DNA form, the CDR3 reads TGTGCCAGCAGCCTCCTAGAGGGCGGGCAGAGCTCCTACGAGCAGTACTTC.

This clonotype was seen repeatedly, ten times or more. V is TRBV28 and J is TRBJ2-5; D call uncertain. CDR1 MDHEN and CDR2 SYDVKM come from the germline V gene. The CDR3 is 14 residues long. V was shortened by 6 bases and J by 1 base, with 12 bases between the two germline ends. The CDR3 is CASSTTPTQETQYF. CDR3 nucleotides: TGTGCCAGCAGCACGACCCCGACCCAAGAGACCCAGTACTTC.